This T cell receptor (beta chain) stems from a study of blood T cell repertoires in COVID-19. Sequencing was performed with immunoSEQ multiplex PCR; in TCRdb, only in-frame clones are kept and a portion is missing. The sample includes 25,000 to 35,000 clones, around 89% of them seen just once. Germline assignment: CDR1 SGHAT and CDR2 FQNNGV. This CDR3 is built from 14 residues. Trimming took off 3 bases at V and 3 bases at J, with 12 bases between the two ends. This chain connects TRBV11-2 to TRBJ2-7; possible D gene TRBD2, 5 bases. Sequenced: peripheral blood. The clonotype comes from a human donor in a cohort sampled during active COVID-19. CDR3 in amino acids: CASSFGGSLYEQYF. In nucleotides, the CDR3 is TGTGCCAGCAGCTTTGGAGGCTCCCTCTACGAGCAGTACTTC.